The clone carrying this TCR beta chain has only a few counts. Its antigen is unknown. These data belong to a study of Graves' ophthalmopathy and Graves' hyperthyroidism. Amplified TCR beta CDR3 regions were obtained using RNA transcripts as template. The first round was an RT-PCR with HTBI primers, and the second round was a multiplex PCR. TCRdb reanalysed the multiplex PCR reads using MiXCR and keeps one entry per CDR3 protein. The sample records about 740,000 distinct CDR3 sequences, 40% being singletons. The V end lost 2 bases, the J end lost 5 bases, and 6 bases lay between the germline ends. The CDR3 consists of 12 residues. Points from the study as a whole: Sensitivity reached around 88% and specificity over 65% for a 13-signature model separating ophthalmopathy from stable hyperthyroidism.

This receptor was identified in an adult man with Graves' ophthalmopathy. What was sequenced was peripheral blood. The gene calls are TRBV12-3 or TRBV12-4 and TRBJ2-5; unclear D gene. The CDR3 region is CASSLNLETQYF. The CDR3 coding sequence is TGTGCCAGCAGTTTAAACCTTGAGACCCAGTACTTC.